The 9 T cell receptor beta chains below all came from one sample that was sequenced in a study of T cells in Graves' hyperthyroidism and ophthalmopathy. The investigators amplified TCR beta CDR3 regions from RNA transcripts. An initial round of RT-PCR targeting the TCR CDR3 relied on the HTBI primer set. TCRdb reprocessed the multiplex PCR reads with MiXCR, giving one entry per CDR3 protein. The table shows 490,000 or so distinct CDR3 sequences, with around 50% occurring only once. The sample consisted of peripheral blood or thyroid tissue (not recorded which). These receptors originate from an adult woman with Graves' disease, either hyperthyroidism or ophthalmopathy (not recorded which).

Comments on this clonotype: This could be a read error, since a much larger clone is one nucleotide away. The V call is TRBV10-2, the J call TRBJ1-1; a weak D match, TRBD1 (5 bases). Germline V CDR1 and CDR2: WSHSY, SAAADI. The length of the CDR3 is 15 residues. V lost 3 bases and J 10 bases, leaving 21 bases between the germline ends. The CDR3 reads CASSEPTAPTSGAFF. The CDR3 DNA sequence: TGCGCCAGCAGTGAACCGACAGCCCCTACGTCGGGAGCTTTCTTT.

The sample holds one count of this clonotype. This rearrangement joins TRBV11-2 to TRBJ2-7; maybe TRBD2 (6 bases). Germline-derived CDR1 and CDR2 are SGHAT and FQNNGV. V shed 5 bases and J shed 6 bases, with 17 bases lying between them. The CDR3 has 14 residues. CDR3 in amino acids: CASSQAGAGGEQYF. For the CDR3, the DNA is TGTGCCAGCAGCCAGGCCGGGGCCGGGGGCGAGCAGTACTTC. Filled out from reference TRBV11-2 and TRBJ2-7, the complete variable domain reads EAGVAQSPRYKIIEKRQSVAFWCNPISGHATLYWYQQILGQGPKLLIQFQNNGVVDDSQLPKDRFSAERLKGVDSTLKIQPAKLEDSAVYLCASSQAGAGGEQYFGPGTRLTVT.

The chain recombines TRBV10-3 with TRBJ1-2; 10 bases are a match to TRBD1. The CDR3 consists of 14 residues. Germline values: CDR1 ENHRY, CDR2 SYGVKD. The V segment lost 5 bases and the J segment 6 bases; nucleotides outside the gene matches: 6. CDR3 sequence (DNA): TGTGCCATCAGTACCGGGACAGGGGTAGATGGCTACACCTTC. It encodes CAISTGTGVDGYTF.

This clonotype was seen ten or more times. The V gene is TRBV20-1, the J gene TRBJ1-2; no reliable D call. The CDR3 extends over 12 amino acids. Trimming cost V 6 bases and J 7 bases, with 15 bases left between them. Germline values: CDR1 DFQATT, CDR2 SNEGSKA (reference sequence). The CDR3 region has the DNA TGCAGTGCCCGACAAGGAATGGTTGGCTACACCTTC. Its protein product is CSARQGMVGYTF.

This clonotype is a singleton in its sample. The J gene is TRBJ2-5, the V gene TRBV29-1; unclear D gene. Trimming removed 7 bases at V and 5 bases at J, with 8 bases between. The CDR3 consists of 10 residues. Germline CDR1 and CDR2: SQVTM and ANQGSEA. In DNA form, the CDR3 reads TGCAGCGCCGGAATCGAGACCCAGTACTTC. Its translation is CSAGIETQYF. The complete variable domain, with remaining parts taken from reference TRBV29-1 and TRBJ2-5, reads SAVISQKPSRDICQRGTSLTIQCQVDSQVTMMFWYRQQPGQSLTLIATANQGSEATYESGFVIDKFPISRPNLTFSTLTVSNMSPEDSSIYLCSAGIETQYFGPGTRLLVL.

This chain connects TRBV5-1 to TRBJ2-3; no reliable D call. This CDR3 is built from 12 residues. Germline V gene data show CDR1 as SGHRS and CDR2 as YFSETQ. Trimming left V 4 bases short and J 6 bases short, with 9 bases between. The CDR3 DNA sequence: TGCGCCAGCAGCACTTCCAAGGATACGCAGTATTTT. Translation: CASSTSKDTQYF.

This clonotype was counted ten times or more. The V gene is TRBV14, the J gene TRBJ2-7; no definite D call. Germline assignment: CDR1 SGHDN and CDR2 FVKESK. The CDR3 consists of 14 residues. Trimming left V 4 bases short and J 6 bases short, with 16 bases between. The CDR3 DNA follows: TGTGCCAGCAGCCCGCTGGCCGACAAGCGCGAGCAGTACTTC. Protein sequence: CASSPLADKREQYF.

The chain joins TRBV4-1 to TRBJ2-6; D is ambiguous. Germline CDR1 reads MGHRA; CDR2 reads YSYEKL. Trimming took off 1 base at V and 0 bases at J, with 4 bases between the two ends. There are 15 residues in the CDR3. CDR3 sequence: CASSQARSGANVLTF. CDR3 DNA: TGCGCCAGCAGCCAAGCACGCTCTGGGGCCAACGTCCTGACTTTC.

This clonotype was recorded at least ten times. V gene TRBV7-2 combines with J gene TRBJ2-7; 12 bases align to TRBD2. Germline CDR1 is SGHTA and CDR2 is FQGNSA. This CDR3 comprises 16 residues. The ends lost 1 base at V and 4 bases at J; junction bases unmatched: 5. The CDR3 DNA is TGTGCCAGCAGCTTAGTTCGTACTAGCGGGAGGTACGAGCAGTACTTC. Its protein is CASSLVRTSGRYEQYF.